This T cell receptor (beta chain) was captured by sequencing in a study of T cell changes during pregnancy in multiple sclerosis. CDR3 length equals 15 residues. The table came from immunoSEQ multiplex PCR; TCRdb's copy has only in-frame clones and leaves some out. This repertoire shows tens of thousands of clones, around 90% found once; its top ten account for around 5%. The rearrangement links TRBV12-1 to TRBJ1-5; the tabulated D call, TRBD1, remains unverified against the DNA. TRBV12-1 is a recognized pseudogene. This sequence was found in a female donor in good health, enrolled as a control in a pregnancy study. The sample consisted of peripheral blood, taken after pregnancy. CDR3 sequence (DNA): TGTGCCAGTCCGAACAGGGTCACTAGCAATCAGCCCCAGCATTTT. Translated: CASPNRVTSNQPQHF.